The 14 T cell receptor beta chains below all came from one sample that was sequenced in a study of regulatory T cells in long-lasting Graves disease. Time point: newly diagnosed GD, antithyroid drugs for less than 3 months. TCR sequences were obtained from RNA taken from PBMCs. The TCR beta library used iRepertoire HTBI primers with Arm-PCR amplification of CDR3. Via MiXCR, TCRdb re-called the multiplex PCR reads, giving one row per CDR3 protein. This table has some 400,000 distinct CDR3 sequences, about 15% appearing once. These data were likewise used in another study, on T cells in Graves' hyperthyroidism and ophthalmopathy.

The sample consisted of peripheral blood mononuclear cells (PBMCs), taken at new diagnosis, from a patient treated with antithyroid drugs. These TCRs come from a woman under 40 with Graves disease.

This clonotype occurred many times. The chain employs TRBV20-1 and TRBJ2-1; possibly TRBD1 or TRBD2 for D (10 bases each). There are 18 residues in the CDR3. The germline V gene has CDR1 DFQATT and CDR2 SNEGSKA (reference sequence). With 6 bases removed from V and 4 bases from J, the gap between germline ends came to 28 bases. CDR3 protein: CSAAGQGITSGTYNEQFF. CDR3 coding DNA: TGCAGTGCAGCGGGACAGGGGATTACTAGCGGGACTTACAATGAGCAGTTCTTC.

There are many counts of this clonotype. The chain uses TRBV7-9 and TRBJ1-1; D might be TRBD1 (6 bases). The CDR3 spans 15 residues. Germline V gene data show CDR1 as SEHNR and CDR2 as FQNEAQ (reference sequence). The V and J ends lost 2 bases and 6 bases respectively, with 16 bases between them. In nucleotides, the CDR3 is TGTGCCAGCAGCTTACGAGACCCCACAGGGCCTGAAGCTTTCTTT. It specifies CASSLRDPTGPEAFF.

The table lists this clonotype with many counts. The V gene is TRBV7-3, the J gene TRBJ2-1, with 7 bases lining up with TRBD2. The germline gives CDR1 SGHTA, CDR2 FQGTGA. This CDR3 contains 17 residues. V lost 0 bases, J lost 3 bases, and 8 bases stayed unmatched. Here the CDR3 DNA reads TGTGCCAGCAGCTTAACGGGGGGGGTTGTGGTCTACAATGAGCAGTTCTTC. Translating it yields CASSLTGGVVVYNEQFF.

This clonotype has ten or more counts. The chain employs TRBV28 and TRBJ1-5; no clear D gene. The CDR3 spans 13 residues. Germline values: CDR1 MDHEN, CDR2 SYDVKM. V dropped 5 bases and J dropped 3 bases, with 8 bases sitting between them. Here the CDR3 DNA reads TGTGCCAGCAGTGATGTTACCAATCAGCCCCAGCATTTT. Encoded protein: CASSDVTNQPQHF.

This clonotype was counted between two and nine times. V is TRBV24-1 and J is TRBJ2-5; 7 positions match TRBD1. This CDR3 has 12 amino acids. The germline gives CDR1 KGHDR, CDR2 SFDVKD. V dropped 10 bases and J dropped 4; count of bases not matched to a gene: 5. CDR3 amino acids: CATATGSETQYF. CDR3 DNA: TGTGCCACTGCGACAGGGTCAGAGACCCAGTACTTC.

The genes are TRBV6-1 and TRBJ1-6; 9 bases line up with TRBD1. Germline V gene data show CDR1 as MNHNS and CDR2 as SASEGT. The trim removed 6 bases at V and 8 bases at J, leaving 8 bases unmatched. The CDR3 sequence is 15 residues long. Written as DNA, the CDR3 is TGTGCCAGCAGCCGCGGGACAGGGAGGGATTCACCCCTCCACTTT. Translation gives CASSRGTGRDSPLHF.

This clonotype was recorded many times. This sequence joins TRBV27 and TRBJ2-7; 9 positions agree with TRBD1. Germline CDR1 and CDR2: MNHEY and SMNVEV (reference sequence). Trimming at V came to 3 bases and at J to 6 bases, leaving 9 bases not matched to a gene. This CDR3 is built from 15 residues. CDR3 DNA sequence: TGTGCCAGCAGTTTCACGGGACAGGGAGTTCGCGAGCAGTACTTC. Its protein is CASSFTGQGVREQYF.

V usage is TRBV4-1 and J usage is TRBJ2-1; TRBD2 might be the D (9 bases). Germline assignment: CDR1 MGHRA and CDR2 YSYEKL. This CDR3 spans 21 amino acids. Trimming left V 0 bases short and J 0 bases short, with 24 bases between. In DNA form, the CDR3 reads TGCGCCAGCAGCCAAGATAGACTTCGGACAGGGACTAGCTACTCCTACAATGAGCAGTTCTTC. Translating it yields CASSQDRLRTGTSYSYNEQFF.

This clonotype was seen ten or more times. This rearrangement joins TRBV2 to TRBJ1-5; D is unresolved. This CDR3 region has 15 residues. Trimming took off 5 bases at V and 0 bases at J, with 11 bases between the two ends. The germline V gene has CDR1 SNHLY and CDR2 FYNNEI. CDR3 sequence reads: CASSKPSYSNQPQHF. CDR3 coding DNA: TGTGCCAGCAGTAAACCGAGCTATAGCAATCAGCCCCAGCATTTT. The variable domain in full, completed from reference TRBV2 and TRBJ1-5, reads EPEVTQTPSHQVTQMGQEVILRCVPISNHLYFYWYRQILGQKVEFLVSFYNNEISEKSEIFDDQFSVERPDGSNFTLKIRSTKLEDSAMYFCASSKPSYSNQPQHFGDGTRLSIL.

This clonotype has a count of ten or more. DNA for the CDR3: TGTGCCTGGAGTGCACAAACAGGGATAAACTATGGCTACACCTTC. Its translation is CAWSAQTGINYGYTF. This chain uses TRBV30 with TRBJ1-2; tentative D call: TRBD1 (6 bases). The CDR3 covers 15 residues. The germline V gene encodes CDR1 GTSNPN and CDR2 SVGIG (reference sequence). V dropped 1 base and J dropped 2 bases, with 14 bases sitting between them.

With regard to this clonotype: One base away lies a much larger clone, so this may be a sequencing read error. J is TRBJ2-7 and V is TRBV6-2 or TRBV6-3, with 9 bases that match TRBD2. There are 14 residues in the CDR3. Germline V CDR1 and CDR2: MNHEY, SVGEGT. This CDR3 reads CASSRLAGAYGQYF. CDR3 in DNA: TGTGCCAGCAGTCGGTTAGCGGGGGCTTACGGGCAGTACTTC.

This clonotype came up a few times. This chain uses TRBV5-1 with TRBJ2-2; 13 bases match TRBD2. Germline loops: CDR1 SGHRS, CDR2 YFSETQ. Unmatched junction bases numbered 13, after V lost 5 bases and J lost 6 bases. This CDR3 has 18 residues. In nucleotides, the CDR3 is TGCGCCAGCAGTGTGAGACTAGCGGGAGGCCCTAGTTCCGGGGAGCTGTTTTTT. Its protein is CASSVRLAGGPSSGELFF.

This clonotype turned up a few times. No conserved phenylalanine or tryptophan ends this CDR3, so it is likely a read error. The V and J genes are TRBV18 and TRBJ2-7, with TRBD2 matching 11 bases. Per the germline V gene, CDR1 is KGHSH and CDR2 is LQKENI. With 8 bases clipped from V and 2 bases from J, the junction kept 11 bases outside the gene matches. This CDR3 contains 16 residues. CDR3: CASSSPGTSGTYEQYL. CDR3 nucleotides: TGTGCCAGCAGTTCCCCCGGGACTAGCGGCACCTACGAGCAGTACCTC.

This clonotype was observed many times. For the CDR3, the DNA is TGTGCCAGCAGGGGGGTTGGCTCCTACAATGAGCAGTTCTTC. This translates into CASRGVGSYNEQFF. The chain is built from TRBV6-1 and TRBJ2-1; D may be TRBD1 or TRBD2 (5 bases each). The CDR3 has 14 residues. Trimming shortened V by 6 bases and J by 0 bases, and 9 bases separated the two germline ends. The V gene's germline CDR1 is MNHNS and CDR2 SASEGT.